The 27 T cell receptor beta chains below all came from one sample that was sequenced in a study of CD8+ T cells in alopecia areata. TCR sequencing used cDNA made by reverse transcription of extracted RNA. Generated by immunoSEQ multiplex PCR, the TCRdb table keeps only in-frame clones and is missing some. The sample records 150,000 to 200,000 clones, 64% being singletons. The treatment denotes: oral pan-JAK inhibitor, 5-10 mg twice daily. The material was CD4+ T cells sorted from blood, obtained at week 49, from a patient treated with tofacitinib. All receptors come from a human donor with alopecia areata.

The rearrangement links TRBV5-1 to TRBJ2-3, with D perhaps TRBD1 or TRBD2 (5 bases each). The CDR3 totals 13 residues. CDR1 is SGHRS, CDR2 YFSETQ, per germline. V lost 4 bases and J lost 5, with 11 bases in between. The CDR3 DNA sequence: TGCGCCAGCAGCGACGGGACGATAGATACGCAGTATTTT. Amino acid sequence: CASSDGTIDTQYF.

The chain carries TRBV9 and TRBJ1-1, with 7 bases identical to TRBD1. The CDR3 loop spans 15 amino acids. CDR1 is SGDLS, CDR2 YYNGEE, per germline. V dropped 4 bases and J dropped 2; count of bases not matched to a gene: 8. The CDR3 spells CASSSRGTANTEAFF. As DNA, the CDR3 is TGTGCCAGCAGCTCGAGAGGGACAGCCAACACTGAAGCTTTCTTT.

This clone came up once. The V gene is TRBV30, the J gene TRBJ1-1; perhaps TRBD1 as D (6 bases). CDR1 and CDR2 (germline): GTSNPN, SVGIG (reference sequence). V shed 2 bases and J shed 1 base, with 14 bases lying between them. The CDR3 runs 15 residues. Written as DNA, the CDR3 is TGTGCCTGGAGTCCTTCAGACAGGCGGAACACTGAAGCTTTCTTT. As protein: CAWSPSDRRNTEAFF.

This clone showed up just a few times. CDR3 loop: CASSPQDGGGGMNTEAFF. CDR3 bases: TGTGCCAGCTCACCACAGGATGGAGGGGGCGGAATGAACACTGAAGCTTTCTTT. The chain has TRBV18 and TRBJ1-1; 7 nucleotides agree with TRBD1. This CDR3 region has 18 residues. Trimming at V came to 1 base and at J to 0 bases, leaving 11 bases not matched to a gene. CDR1 KGHSH and CDR2 LQKENI come from the germline V gene.

The gene calls are TRBV5-6 and TRBJ2-7; no reliable D call. Germline V gene sequence: CDR1 SGHDT, CDR2 YYEEEE. The CDR3 contains 13 residues. V was clipped by 3 bases and J by 3 bases, with 10 bases between them. The CDR3 DNA reads as TGTGCCAGCAGCTCAGGTGGTTTCTACGAGCAGTACTTC. This translates into CASSSGGFYEQYF.

The rearrangement links TRBV25-1 to TRBJ1-6; D unclear. This CDR3 spans 14 amino acids. V lost 4 bases to trimming and J lost 7 bases, with 11 bases between them. Germline V gene sequence: CDR1 MGHDK, CDR2 SYGVNS. The CDR3 nucleotides are TGTGCCAGCAGTGTGGGTGCCGGAAATTCACCCCTCCACTTT. It yields the protein CASSVGAGNSPLHF.

V usage is TRBV30 and J usage is TRBJ1-1; D call uncertain. This CDR3 is built from 15 residues. Germline V gene lookup returns CDR1 GTSNPN and CDR2 SVGIG (reference sequence). The V and J ends lost 5 bases and 3 bases respectively, with 19 bases between them. The chain's CDR3 is CAWHPIRPADTEAFF. In DNA, the CDR3 is TGTGCCTGGCACCCGATAAGACCAGCAGACACTGAAGCTTTCTTT.

The genes are TRBV7-9 and TRBJ2-3; D gene ambiguous. The CDR3 extends over 12 amino acids. Per the germline V gene, CDR1 is SEHNR and CDR2 is FQNEAQ (reference sequence). With 2 bases removed from V and 8 bases from J, the gap between germline ends came to 8 bases. The CDR3 DNA reads as TGTGCCAGCAGCTTACAGGCAGCTACGCAGTATTTT. It translates to CASSLQAATQYF.

The V gene is TRBV2, the J gene TRBJ1-3; no reliable D call. The germline V and J ends were trimmed by 7 bases and 1 base, with 8 bases remaining between them. CDR1 and CDR2 from the germline V gene are SNHLY and FYNNEI. The CDR3 totals 13 residues. The CDR3 coding sequence is TGTGCCAGCACTTGGGGTTCTGGAAACACCATATATTTT. Translating gives CASTWGSGNTIYF.

This chain joins TRBV25-1 and TRBJ1-6, with 9 bases identical to TRBD1. Germline V lookup: CDR1 MGHDK, CDR2 SYGVNS. After removal of 9 bases from V and 9 bases from J, the junction contained 6 bases not matched to a gene. CDR3 length: 13 amino acids. This chain's CDR3 is CASSGQGGSPLHF. The CDR3 DNA reads as TGTGCCAGTTCGGGACAGGGTGGTTCACCCCTCCACTTT. The full variable domain, with the rest looked up from reference TRBV25-1 and TRBJ1-6, is EADIYQTPRYLVIGTGKKITLECSQTMGHDKMYWYQQDPGMELHLIHYSYGVNSTEKGDLSSESTVSRIRTEHFPLTLESARPSHTSQYLCASSGQGGSPLHFGNGTRLTVT.

V gene TRBV10-3 combines with J gene TRBJ2-7; 7 bases match TRBD1. With 11 bases clipped from V and 2 bases from J, the junction kept 6 bases outside the gene matches. CDR1 ENHRY and CDR2 SYGVKD come from the germline V gene. The CDR3 spans 12 residues. In DNA, the CDR3 is TGTGCCGCTGGACAGGCCCCCTACGAGCAGTACTTC. Translated: CAAGQAPYEQYF.

The chain recombines TRBV11-2 with TRBJ1-1, with D possibly being TRBD1 (5 bases). CDR3 length: 14 residues. Trimming pared 4 bases from V and 4 bases from J, leaving 13 bases between. Germline CDR1 and CDR2: SGHAT and FQNNGV. CDR3 DNA sequence: TGTGCCAGCAGCTACTCTAGGGGTAGCACTGAAGCTTTCTTT. Residues: CASSYSRGSTEAFF.

Concerning this clone: Other DNA variants within this sample encode the same CDR3. The CDR3 reads CASSLLRQPQHF. The CDR3 coding sequence is TGTGCCAGCAGTTTATTGCGGCAGCCCCAGCATTTT. The rearrangement links TRBV28 to TRBJ1-5; D is uncertain. V was trimmed by 1 base and J by 7 bases, leaving 5 bases between them. Germline CDR1 and CDR2: MDHEN and SYDVKM. CDR3 length: 12 amino acids.

Points on this clone: The sample has other DNA sequences that encode this CDR3 too. The chain employs TRBV29-1 and TRBJ1-2; D remains unclear. The CDR3 is 10 amino acids. CDR1 is SQVTM and CDR2 is ANQGSEA in the germline V gene. V was pared by 3 bases and J by 6 bases, with 5 bases between. CDR3 loop: CSVEADGYTF. For the CDR3, the DNA is TGCAGCGTTGAGGCGGATGGCTACACCTTC.

V and J are TRBV2 and TRBJ2-7, with TRBD2 matching 7 bases. The CDR3 runs 12 residues. From germline, CDR1 is SNHLY and CDR2 FYNNEI. V trimming: 7 bases; J trimming: 2 bases; junction bases outside the gene matches: 2. CDR3 in amino acids: CASNAGAYEQYF. The DNA for the CDR3 is TGTGCCAGCAATGCGGGAGCCTACGAGCAGTACTTC.

This chain joins TRBV7-8 and TRBJ1-4; 12 bases line up with TRBD1. Germline V gene lookup returns CDR1 SGHVS and CDR2 FQNEAQ. With V trimmed by 4 bases and J by 6 bases, 3 bases remained unmatched. The CDR3 has 15 residues. CDR3 coding DNA: TGTGCCAGCAGCTCCCGGGACAGGGGGCATGAAAAACTGTTTTTT. Translating it yields CASSSRDRGHEKLFF.

This clone occurred once. This chain connects TRBV20-1 to TRBJ2-1, with D perhaps matching TRBD2 (5 bases). Trimming cost V 3 bases and J 7 bases, with 7 bases left between them. Looked up from germline, CDR1 is DFQATT and CDR2 is SNEGSKA (reference sequence). The CDR3 covers 11 residues. CDR3 protein: CSASSGNEQFF. DNA of the CDR3: TGCAGTGCTAGTTCGGGGAATGAGCAGTTCTTC.

V and J are TRBV4-1 and TRBJ2-7; 7 bases line up with TRBD2. CDR1 MGHRA and CDR2 YSYEKL come from the germline V gene. The CDR3 runs 15 residues. V gave up 4 bases and J gave up 0 bases; unmatched junction bases: 6. The CDR3 sequence: CASSPGAGTSYEQYF. DNA for the CDR3: TGCGCCAGCAGCCCAGGAGCGGGGACCTCCTACGAGCAGTACTTC.

This chain links TRBV27 with TRBJ1-1; D not certain. The CDR3 extends over 13 amino acids. The germline V gene encodes CDR1 MNHEY and CDR2 SMNVEV (reference sequence). The germline V and J ends were trimmed by 4 bases and 1 base, with 7 bases remaining between them. The CDR3 nucleotides read TGTGCCAGCAGTTACAAGAGGAACACTGAAGCTTTCTTT. Translated, it gives CASSYKRNTEAFF.

The chain employs TRBV10-3 and TRBJ1-1; no clear D. V was shortened by 6 bases and J by 5 bases, with 7 bases between the two germline ends. CDR3 length: 11 residues. Germline V CDR1 and CDR2: ENHRY, SYGVKD. The CDR3 loop reads CAISPGTEAFF. The CDR3 region has the DNA TGTGCCATCAGCCCCGGTACTGAAGCTTTCTTT.

The chain links TRBV30 to TRBJ1-1; the D is unclear. The CDR3 has 13 amino acids. The germline gives CDR1 GTSNPN, CDR2 SVGIG (reference sequence). The V and J ends lost 1 base and 4 bases respectively, with 10 bases between them. DNA for the CDR3: TGTGCCTGGAGTGGGCGGTTGAGCACTGAAGCTTTCTTT. Amino acid sequence: CAWSGRLSTEAFF.

V gene TRBV29-1 combines with J gene TRBJ2-7; 8 bases map to TRBD1. Germline assignment: CDR1 SQVTM and CDR2 ANQGSEA. V gave up 6 bases and J gave up 7 bases; unmatched junction bases: 14. The CDR3 runs 14 residues. The CDR3 loop reads CSVRRDAGGWEQYF. The DNA for the CDR3 is TGCAGCGTACGACGAGACGCAGGGGGCTGGGAGCAGTACTTC.

The CDR3 DNA reads TGCAGTGCTAGTTATGTGGTTCAGTTTTTT. Translation: CSASYVVQFF. The chain couples TRBV20-1 to TRBJ1-4; D gene uncertain. This CDR3 comprises 10 residues. Trimming pared 3 bases from V and 16 bases from J, leaving 12 bases between. Germline loops: CDR1 DFQATT, CDR2 SNEGSKA (reference sequence).

This chain uses TRBV7-2 with TRBJ2-7, with D perhaps TRBD2 (5 bases). Per germline, CDR1 SGHTA and CDR2 FQGNSA. The length of the CDR3 is 15 residues. Trimming cost V 8 bases and J 2 bases, with 19 bases left between them. CDR3 DNA: TGTGCCAGCGGGAGAGCACCACTCCTCACCTACGAGCAGTACTTC. Translation: CASGRAPLLTYEQYF.

The V gene is TRBV4-3, the J gene TRBJ1-5; D unclear. The germline V gene has CDR1 LGHNA and CDR2 YSLEER. Between the trimmed V and J ends, which lost 0 bases and 7 bases, there was a span of 7 bases. This CDR3 has 13 amino acids. The CDR3 region is CASSQDGLQPQHF. Here the CDR3 DNA reads TGCGCCAGCAGCCAAGATGGTCTCCAGCCCCAGCATTTT.

The rearrangement uses TRBV4-3 and TRBJ1-1; D uncertain. This CDR3 has 15 residues. The germline gives CDR1 LGHNA, CDR2 YSLEER. The V end was cut by 3 bases, the J end by 0 bases, with 11 bases between. The CDR3 coding sequence is TGCGCCAGCAGCCACCTCGGACGGCTGAACACTGAAGCTTTCTTT. This gives the protein CASSHLGRLNTEAFF.

The rearrangement uses TRBV13 and TRBJ2-3; D is uncertain. The CDR3 sequence is 14 residues long. CDR1 is PRHDT and CDR2 is FYEKMQ in the germline V gene (reference sequence). V lost 5 bases, J lost 2 bases, and 11 bases lay in between. In DNA form, the CDR3 reads TGTGCCAGCAGCCGATATCTAGACACAGATACGCAGTATTTT. This gives the protein CASSRYLDTDTQYF.